This section outlines one TCR beta chain sequence together with its context. The entry originates in a study of control samples from healthy donors and cancer patients. The V gene end was trimmed by 5 bases and the J gene end by 4 bases; junction bases not matched to a gene: 3. Germline lookup yields CDR1 MNHNY and CDR2 SVGAGI (reference sequence). The CDR3 sequence is 13 residues long. TCRdb keeps only in-frame clones here, not all; method: immunoSEQ multiplex PCR. The sample shows about 130,000 clones, 80% to 95% of them seen only once. The chain uses TRBV6-6 and TRBJ1-2, with 8 bases matching TRBD1. The sample taken for sequencing was blood. The sequence derives from a man younger than 35 in good health. The CDR3 sequence is CASSKTGAYGYTF. The DNA for the CDR3 is TGTGCCAGCAGTAAGACAGGGGCCTATGGCTACACCTTC.